The entry that follows covers one T cell receptor (beta chain) sequence. The source of the sample is a study of T cell responses to AZD1222 COVID-19 vaccine. Clones were sequenced by immunoSEQ multiplex PCR, and TCRdb holds only the in-frame ones, with some missing. The sample lists about 110,000 clones, around 94% occurring once. Between the trimmed V and J ends, which lost 8 bases and 9 bases, there was a span of 7 bases. The CDR3 length is 9 residues. Germline V gene lookup returns CDR1 LNHDA and CDR2 SQIVND (reference sequence). This TCR came from an adult in good health. This chain uses TRBV19 with TRBJ1-2, with D unresolved. The sequenced sample was peripheral blood, obtained on day 0 of AZD1222 vaccination. The CDR3: CASCESYTF. In DNA, the CDR3 is TGTGCCAGTTGTGAGAGCTACACCTTC. Filled out from reference TRBV19 and TRBJ1-2, the complete variable domain reads DGGITQSPKYLFRKEGQNVTLSCEQNLNHDAMYWYRQDPGQGLRLIYYSQIVNDFQKGDIAEGYSVSREKKESFPLTVTSAQKNPTAFYLCASCESYTFGSGTRLTVV.